Each of the 21 T cell receptor beta chains below was sequenced from the same sample in a study of shared clonotypes between healthy human individuals. Assay: immunoSEQ multiplex PCR; the TCRdb copy retains only in-frame clones and omits some. This table has about 1 million clones, roughly 80% appearing once. Sequences were obtained from memory CD4+ T cells sorted from blood. As to subset: CD45RA-negative fraction. These receptors originate from a man younger than 35 in good health.

The chain carries TRBV28 and TRBJ2-7, with D tentatively TRBD1 or TRBD2 (5 bases each). The CDR3 sequence is 13 residues long. From germline, CDR1 is MDHEN and CDR2 SYDVKM. The V end was cut by 7 bases, the J end by 2 bases, with 12 bases between. CDR3: CASNRGPPYEQYF. The CDR3 DNA reads TGTGCCAGCAACCGGGGACCGCCCTACGAGCAGTACTTC.

The chain couples TRBV29-1 to TRBJ1-2; the D gene is possibly TRBD1 (5 bases). Germline V lookup: CDR1 SQVTM, CDR2 ANQGSEA. Trimming left V 4 bases short and J 1 base short, with 10 bases between. This CDR3 has 13 residues. The CDR3 loop reads CSVGTGLNYGYTF. The CDR3 bases are TGCAGCGTTGGAACAGGTCTTAACTATGGCTACACCTTC.

The chain carries TRBV14 and TRBJ2-3; TRBD2 is a possible D gene (5 bases). CDR1 SGHDN and CDR2 FVKESK come from the germline V gene. V lost 0 bases, J lost 4 bases, and 14 bases lay in between. The CDR3 is made up of 16 amino acids. The CDR3 sequence: CASSQDYGVYPDTQYF. CDR3 DNA: TGTGCCAGCAGCCAAGATTACGGGGTTTACCCAGATACGCAGTATTTT.

The rearrangement links TRBV7-2 to TRBJ2-3, with D uncertain. The CDR3 has 14 amino acids. V lost 5 bases, J lost 6 bases, and 15 bases lay in between. Per germline, CDR1 SGHTA and CDR2 FQGNSA. As DNA, the CDR3 is TGTGCCAGCAGCCGCACCCCTTTCGTGGATACGCAGTATTTT. Protein sequence: CASSRTPFVDTQYF.

The V and J genes are TRBV7-9 and TRBJ1-1; TRBD1 matches 7 bases. This CDR3 comprises 15 residues. Trimming cost V 1 base and J 6 bases; bases outside gene matches: 8. From germline, CDR1 is SEHNR and CDR2 FQNEAQ (reference sequence). DNA for the CDR3: TGTGCCAGCAGCTTAGTAGTAGGGGGCCTCCCTGAAGCTTTCTTT. Protein sequence: CASSLVVGGLPEAFF. The variable domain in full, with the rest retrieved from reference TRBV7-9 and TRBJ1-1, is DTGVSQNPRHKITKRGQNVTFRCDPISEHNRLYWYRQTLGQGPEFLTYFQNEAQLEKSRLLSDRFSAERPKGSFSTLEIQRTEQGDSAMYLCASSLVVGGLPEAFFGQGTRLTVV.

The rearrangement links TRBV30 to TRBJ2-5; D unclear. The end of the DNA is better explained by TRBJ2-7, so the J call may be wrong. The CDR3 is made up of 14 amino acids. Germline values: CDR1 GTSNPN, CDR2 SVGIG (reference sequence). The CDR3 spells CATLRGAPGYEQYF. Written as DNA, the CDR3 is TGTGCCACTCTGCGTGGAGCCCCCGGCTACGAGCAGTACTTC.

This chain connects TRBV5-6 to TRBJ2-2; D ambiguous. Germline CDR1 is SGHDT and CDR2 is YYEEEE. This CDR3 region has 15 residues. Trimming removed 0 bases from V and 6 bases from J, with 12 bases in between. CDR3 in amino acids: CASSLGQMFSGELFF. The CDR3, as DNA: TGTGCCAGCAGCTTGGGGCAAATGTTTTCCGGGGAGCTGTTTTTT. Full variable domain (rest looked up from reference TRBV5-6 and TRBJ2-2): DAGVTQSPTHLIKTRGQQVTLRCSPKSGHDTVSWYQQALGQGPQFIFQYYEEEERQRGNFPDRFSGHQFPNYSSELNVNALLLGDSALYLCASSLGQMFSGELFFGEGSRLTVL.

The chain employs TRBV4-1 and TRBJ2-7; 8 nucleotides line up with TRBD1. The V and J ends lost 1 base and 3 bases, in that order; junction bases with no gene match: 2. Germline lookup yields CDR1 MGHRA and CDR2 YSYEKL. The CDR3 consists of 14 residues. Written as DNA, the CDR3 is TGCGCCAGCAGCCAAGGGACAGGGAACTACGAGCAGTACTTC. Protein: CASSQGTGNYEQYF.

The V call is TRBV5-1, the J call TRBJ2-3; D might be TRBD1 (5 bases). Per germline, CDR1 SGHRS and CDR2 YFSETQ. CDR3 length: 13 residues. The V end lost 4 bases, the J end lost 7 bases, and 13 bases lay between the germline ends. The CDR3 coding sequence is TGCGCCAGCAGCCCGGACAATCGGAATACGCAGTATTTT. Its translation is CASSPDNRNTQYF.

The J gene is TRBJ2-2, the V gene TRBV7-2, with D possibly TRBD1 on 6 matching bases. V lost 8 bases and J lost 5, with 15 bases in between. This CDR3 contains 14 residues. From germline, CDR1 is SGHTA and CDR2 FQGNSA. The CDR3, as DNA: TGTGCCAGCCAAGGGGGTCGGAGGACCGGGGAGCTGTTTTTT. This codes for CASQGGRRTGELFF.

The V and J genes are TRBV6-6 and TRBJ1-4; possibly TRBD1 for D (5 bases). The CDR3 is made up of 16 amino acids. In germline, CDR1 is MNHNY, CDR2 SVGAGI (reference sequence). Trimming removed 2 bases from V and 8 bases from J, with 18 bases in between. Here the CDR3 reads CASSYARDAALEKLFF. CDR3 in DNA: TGTGCCAGCAGTTACGCCCGGGACGCGGCCCTGGAAAAACTGTTTTTT.

The chain is built from TRBV23-1 and TRBJ1-2; no clear D gene. TRBV23-1 is flagged as an ORF with uncertain function. CDR3 length: 12 residues. Here the CDR3 reads CATQWWGYGYTF. The CDR3 DNA follows: TGCGCTACCCAGTGGTGGGGCTATGGCTACACCTTC.

The chain is built from TRBV27 and TRBJ1-5; D not certain. Per germline, CDR1 MNHEY and CDR2 SMNVEV (reference sequence). Trimming pared 3 bases from V and 5 bases from J, leaving 8 bases between. The CDR3 runs to 13 residues. CDR3 in amino acids: CASSFNTDQPQHF. The CDR3 DNA sequence: TGTGCCAGCAGTTTTAACACGGATCAGCCCCAGCATTTT.

This clone showed up just a few times. This chain links TRBV30 with TRBJ1-1; D remains ambiguous. Between the trimmed V and J ends, which lost 3 bases and 9 bases, there was a span of 11 bases. This CDR3 region has 11 residues. Germline V gives CDR1 GTSNPN, CDR2 SVGIG (reference sequence). As DNA, the CDR3 is TGTGCCTGGAGGACGGCAGAGAAAGCTTTCTTT. It translates to CAWRTAEKAFF.

This chain connects TRBV10-1 to TRBJ2-3; perhaps TRBD2 as D (7 bases). Germline V gives CDR1 WNHNN, CDR2 SYGVQD (reference sequence). The CDR3 length is 14 residues. The V and J ends lost 10 bases and 1 base respectively, with 15 bases between them. In nucleotides, the CDR3 is TGCGCCACATCAGGGGAGGGACGCACAGATACGCAGTATTTT. Translation gives CATSGEGRTDTQYF.

This clone was counted once. The rearrangement joins TRBV7-2 to TRBJ2-4; 10 bases align to TRBD2. The CDR3 covers 14 residues. V dropped 5 bases and J dropped 6; count of bases not matched to a gene: 4. Germline V lookup: CDR1 SGHTA, CDR2 FQGNSA. The CDR3: CASSILAGINIQYF. CDR3 in DNA: TGTGCCAGCAGCATACTAGCGGGAATAAACATTCAGTACTTC.

The CDR3: CSVLGGGEQYF. The CDR3 nucleotides read TGCAGTGTTCTCGGTGGGGGGGAGCAGTACTTC. The V gene is TRBV20-1, the J gene TRBJ2-7; D may be TRBD2 (6 bases). CDR1 is DFQATT and CDR2 is SNEGSKA in the germline V gene (reference sequence). Trimming removed 7 bases at V and 7 bases at J, with 14 bases between. This CDR3 spans 11 amino acids.

The chain couples TRBV15 to TRBJ2-7, with 11 bases fitting TRBD1. The CDR3 is 15 amino acids. From germline, CDR1 is LNHNV and CDR2 YYDKDF (reference sequence). The trim removed 1 base at V and 6 bases at J, leaving 5 bases unmatched. As DNA, the CDR3 is TGTGCCACCAGCAGAGCCGGGGGGACAGGGGGCGAGCAGTACTTC. The encoded protein is CATSRAGGTGGEQYF. The full variable domain, its missing parts supplied by reference TRBV15 and TRBJ2-7, is DAMVIQNPRYQVTQFGKPVTLSCSQTLNHNVMYWYQQKSSQAPKLLFHYYDKDFNNEADTPDNFQSRRPNTSFCFLDIRSPGLGDTAMYLCATSRAGGTGGEQYFGPGTRLTVT.

The chain employs TRBV6-5 and TRBJ1-6, with a possible D match to TRBD1 (5 bases). V lost 0 bases and J 7 bases, leaving 13 bases between the germline ends. The germline V gene has CDR1 MNHEY and CDR2 SVGAGI. CDR3 length equals 16 residues. Here the CDR3 reads CASSYSGAGLNSPLHF. The CDR3 DNA follows: TGTGCCAGCAGTTACTCAGGGGCAGGCCTAAATTCACCCCTCCACTTT.

The CDR3 region has the DNA TGTGCCACCAGCTCGGGGATTAATGAGCAGTTCTTC. Protein product: CATSSGINEQFF. The chain has TRBV15 and TRBJ2-1, with TRBD2 as a possible D gene (5 bases). This CDR3 has 12 amino acids. V lost 5 bases, J lost 7 bases, and 9 bases lay in between. Germline V gives CDR1 LNHNV, CDR2 YYDKDF (reference sequence).

The table lists this clone with a count of one. The chain uses TRBV19 and TRBJ1-5, with D unresolved. V gave up 6 bases and J gave up 3 bases, with 12 bases separating them. The CDR3 totals 14 residues. The germline gives CDR1 LNHDA, CDR2 SQIVND (reference sequence). CDR3 nucleotide sequence: TGTGCCAGTAGAGAAACGGGTTACAATCAGCCCCAGCATTTT. Protein: CASRETGYNQPQHF.